The text below deals with one TCR beta chain. The data stem from a study of long-term antiretroviral therapy in people with HIV. The V end lost 3 bases, the J end lost 3 bases, and 5 bases lay between the germline ends. The CDR3 runs 12 residues. The germline V gene has CDR1 SGHDN and CDR2 FVKESK. The United States was where all participants with HIV were treated. They ran version v3.0 of the immunoSEQ assay at survey level. Generated by immunoSEQ multiplex PCR, the TCRdb table keeps only in-frame clones and is missing some. The sample gives about 7,000 clones, 73% of which show up once; roughly 30% is in the top ten.

The receptor was derived from a man in his forties with HIV. V and J are TRBV14 and TRBJ1-2; D is undetermined. This specimen was unsorted PBMCs, taken 0.2 years after starting antiretroviral therapy. The CDR3 reads CASSHYDYGYTF. The CDR3 coding sequence is TGTGCCAGCAGCCACTATGACTATGGCTACACCTTC.